This T cell receptor (beta chain) was observed in a study of T-cell reconstitution after alpha-beta-depleted transplantation in children. The germline gives CDR1 MDHEN, CDR2 SYDVKM. This CDR3 is 14 amino acids long. V gave up 7 bases and J gave up 5 bases, with 16 bases separating them. Researchers prepared the TCRbeta library using unique molecular identifiers, the study reports. TCRdb re-analysed the PCR reads in MiXCR, keeping a single row per CDR3 protein. The table lists fewer than 550,000 distinct CDR3 sequences, 9.5% to 12% of them singletons. This clonotype was recorded a few times. Antigen: not known. Study-wide results and limits: The main origin of T-cell counts and diversity one year after transplant was newly produced T cells. In patients about two months after transplant, alpha-beta T cells reportedly arose from several hundred expanded graft clones.

Specimen: PBMCs, mostly from graft donor cells, collected 180 days after TCRalphabeta/CD19-depleted stem cell transplant. The chain is built from TRBV28 and TRBJ2-3, with D possibly being TRBD1 (6 bases). This receptor was taken from a female patient between 2 and 15 years old who had a stem cell transplant for aplastic anemia, so the T cells may come from the graft donor. CDR3 sequence reads: CASTVQGPGDTQYF. Here the CDR3 DNA reads TGTGCCAGCACTGTTCAGGGGCCGGGAGATACGCAGTATTTT. Full variable domain (missing parts from reference TRBV28 and TRBJ2-3): DVKVTQSSRYLVKRTGEKVFLECVQDMDHENMFWYRQDPGLGLRLIYFSYDVKMKEKGDIPEGYSVSREKKERFSLILESASTNQTSMYLCASTVQGPGDTQYFGPGTRLTVL.